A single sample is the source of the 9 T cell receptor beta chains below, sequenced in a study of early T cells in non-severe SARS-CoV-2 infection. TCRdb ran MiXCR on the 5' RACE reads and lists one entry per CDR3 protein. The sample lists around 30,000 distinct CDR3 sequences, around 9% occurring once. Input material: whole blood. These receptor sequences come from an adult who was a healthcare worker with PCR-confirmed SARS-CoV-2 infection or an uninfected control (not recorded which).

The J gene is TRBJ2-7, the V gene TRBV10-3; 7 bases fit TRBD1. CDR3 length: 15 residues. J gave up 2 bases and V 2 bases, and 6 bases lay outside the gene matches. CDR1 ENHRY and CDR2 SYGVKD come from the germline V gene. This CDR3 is CAISEGAGGTYEQYF. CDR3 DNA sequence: TGTGCCATCAGTGAGGGGGCAGGGGGAACCTACGAGCAGTACTTC.

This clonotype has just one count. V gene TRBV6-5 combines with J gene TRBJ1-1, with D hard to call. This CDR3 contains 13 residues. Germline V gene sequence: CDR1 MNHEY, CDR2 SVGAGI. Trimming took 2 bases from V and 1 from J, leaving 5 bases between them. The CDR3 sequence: CASSYKKNTEAFF. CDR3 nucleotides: TGTGCCAGCAGTTACAAAAAGAACACTGAAGCTTTCTTT.

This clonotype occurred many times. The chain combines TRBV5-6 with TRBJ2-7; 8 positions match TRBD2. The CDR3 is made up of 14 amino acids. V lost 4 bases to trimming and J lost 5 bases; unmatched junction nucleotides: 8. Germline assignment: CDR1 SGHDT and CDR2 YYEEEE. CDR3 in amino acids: CASSGSRLANEQYF. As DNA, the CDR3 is TGTGCCAGCAGCGGATCAAGACTAGCGAACGAGCAGTACTTC. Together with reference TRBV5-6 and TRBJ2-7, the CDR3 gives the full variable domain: DAGVTQSPTHLIKTRGQQVTLRCSPKSGHDTVSWYQQALGQGPQFIFQYYEEEERQRGNFPDRFSGHQFPNYSSELNVNALLLGDSALYLCASSGSRLANEQYFGPGTRLTVT.

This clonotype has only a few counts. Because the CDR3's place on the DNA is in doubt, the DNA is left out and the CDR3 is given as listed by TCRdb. Here the CDR3 reads CASSIMRRTPGSCFF. The chain recombines TRBV19 with TRBJ2-2. The CDR3 has 15 amino acids, counting both end residues. CDR1 LNHDA and CDR2 SQIVND come from the germline V gene (reference sequence).

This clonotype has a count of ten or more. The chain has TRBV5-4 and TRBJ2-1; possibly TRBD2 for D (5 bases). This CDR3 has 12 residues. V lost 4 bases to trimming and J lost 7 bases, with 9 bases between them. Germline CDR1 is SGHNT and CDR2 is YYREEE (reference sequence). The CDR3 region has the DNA TGTGCCAGCAGCCAGTCGGGGAATGAGCAGTTCTTC. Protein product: CASSQSGNEQFF.

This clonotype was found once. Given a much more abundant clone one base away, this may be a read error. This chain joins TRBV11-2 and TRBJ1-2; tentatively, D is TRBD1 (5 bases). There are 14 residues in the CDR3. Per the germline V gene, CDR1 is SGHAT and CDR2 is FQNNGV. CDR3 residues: CASSPLGATDGYAF. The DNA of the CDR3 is TGTGCCAGCAGCCCGCTCGGGGCAACGGATGGCTACGCCTTC.

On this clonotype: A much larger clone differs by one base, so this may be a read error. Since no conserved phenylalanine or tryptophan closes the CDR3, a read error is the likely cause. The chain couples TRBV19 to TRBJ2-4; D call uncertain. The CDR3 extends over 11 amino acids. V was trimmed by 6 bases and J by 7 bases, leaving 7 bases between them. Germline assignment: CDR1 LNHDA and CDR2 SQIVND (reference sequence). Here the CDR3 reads CASSWGNIQYL. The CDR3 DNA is TGTGCCAGTAGCTGGGGTAACATTCAGTACTTA.

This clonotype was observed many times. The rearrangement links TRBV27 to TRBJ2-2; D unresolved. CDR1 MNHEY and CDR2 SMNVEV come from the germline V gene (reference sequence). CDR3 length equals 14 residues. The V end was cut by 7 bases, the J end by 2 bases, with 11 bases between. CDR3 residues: CASTIWANTGELFF. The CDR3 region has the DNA TGTGCCAGCACCATATGGGCCAACACCGGGGAGCTGTTTTTT.

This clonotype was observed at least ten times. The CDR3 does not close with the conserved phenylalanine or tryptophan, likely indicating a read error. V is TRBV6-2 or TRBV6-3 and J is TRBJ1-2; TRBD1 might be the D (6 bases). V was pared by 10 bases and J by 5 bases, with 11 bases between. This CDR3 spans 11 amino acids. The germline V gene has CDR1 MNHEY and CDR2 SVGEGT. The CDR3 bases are TGTGCCATACGGGACAATTATGGCTACACCTTG. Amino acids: CAIRDNYGYTL.